This entry concerns a single TCR beta chain. This specimen belongs to a study of blood T cell repertoires in COVID-19. Study information: Sources were T cells, B-cell-depleted T cells, or PBMCs; the material itself was cDNA or gDNA.

The repertoire was sequenced with immunoSEQ multiplex PCR; TCRdb's copy has only in-frame clones and lacks some. Of fewer than 500,000 clones in the sample, 81% were seen once. The CDR3 extends over 14 amino acids. The V end was cut by 4 bases, the J end by 3 bases, with 10 bases between. Germline CDR1 is SGHVS and CDR2 is FQNEAQ. This chain uses TRBV7-8 with TRBJ2-1; possibly TRBD2 for D (6 bases). The source of this sequence is a human donor with acute or convalescent COVID-19. The donor label of this sample is uncertain. Sequenced: peripheral blood. CDR3 sequence reads: CASSSRLVYNEQFF. In DNA form, the CDR3 reads TGTGCCAGCAGCTCCCGACTAGTCTACAATGAGCAGTTCTTC. The full variable domain, rest sourced from reference TRBV7-8 and TRBJ2-1, is GAGVSQSPRYKVAKRGQDVALRCDPISGHVSLFWYQQALGQGPEFLTYFQNEAQLDKSGLPSDRFFAERPEGSVSTLKIQRTQQEDSAVYLCASSSRLVYNEQFFGPGTRLTVL.